The rows below give T cell receptor beta chains drawn from one sample of a study of blood T cells in healthy people across ages. TCRdb independently ran MiXCR on the 5' RACE reads; one entry per CDR3 protein. Among 700,000 or so distinct CDR3 sequences, 22% were seen once, and the ten largest hold under 25%. The sample consisted of blood. These receptors were taken from a man between 70 and 80 years old in good health. CDR3s include the opening cysteine and the closing phenylalanine or tryptophan. A D gene is named only where the DNA matches it firmly. A clone size is listed for some rows: how often the clone was seen (once, few, many), or a class if it is expanded.

TGTGCCAGCAGCCGGGGGGTGGAAGAGACCCAGTACTTC,CASSRGVEETQYF,TRBJ2-5,TRBD2,few,TRBV7-2
TGTGCCAGCAGGACAAGGCTAGCCCGGGACGGTAATTCAGATACGCAGTATTTT,CASRTRLARDGNSDTQYF,TRBJ2-3,NA,few,TRBV6-1
TGTGCCAGCAGCGTGGGGGACAGCAATCAGCCCCAGCATTTT,CASSVGDSNQPQHF,TRBJ1-5,NA,few,TRBV9
TGTGCCAGCAGCATAGGACTAGCGGGGGCCATCACAGATACGCAGTATTTT,CASSIGLAGAITDTQYF,TRBJ2-3,TRBD2,few,TRBV7-2
TGTGCCGGCAGATTGATAGGGAACTATGGCTACACCTTC,CAGRLIGNYGYTF,TRBJ1-2,NA,NA,TRBV6-5
TGCGCCAGCAGCACGGGACCCGGTAACTATGGCTACCCCTTC,CASSTGPGNYGYPF,TRBJ1-2,NA,NA,TRBV5-1
TGTGCCAGCAGTTCTCCTAGCGGGAGGGCCTACAATGAGCAGTTCTTC,CASSSPSGRAYNEQFF,TRBJ2-1,TRBD2,few,TRBV2
TGTGCCAGCAGGGAGCCCGACAGAAACCAAGCTTTCTTT,CASREPDRNQAFF,TRBJ1-1,NA,NA,TRBV12-3/TRBV12-4
TGTGCCACCAGTGATGGGGACGAGCAGCACTTC,CATSDGDEQHF,TRBJ2-7,NA,NA,TRBV24-1
TGCAGTGCTAGAGACCCTTGGACTAGCGGGAGTAATGGGGAGCTGTTTTTT,CSARDPWTSGSNGELFF,TRBJ2-2,TRBD2,NA,TRBV20-1
TGTGCCAGCAGCCGGGACGGAAGCGGCACTGAAGCTTTCTTT,CASSRDGSGTEAFF,TRBJ1-1,NA,few,TRBV6-2/TRBV6-3
TGTGCCAGCAGCTTAGAGCCAGATACGCAGTATTTT,CASSLEPDTQYF,TRBJ2-3,NA,many,TRBV7-9
TGCGCCAGCAGCCAAGATTCGGACTATAGAACTACCCAGTACTTC,CASSQDSDYRTTQYF,TRBJ2-5,NA,many,TRBV4-3
TGCAGTGCTTGGGACAGCAATCAGCCCCAGCATTTT,CSAWDSNQPQHF,TRBJ1-5,NA,few,TRBV20-1
TGCAGTGCTAGGGGGGGGGCGAATAGCAATCAGCCCCAGCATTTT,CSARGGANSNQPQHF,TRBJ1-5,NA,NA,TRBV20-1
TGTGCCAGCAGTGGACCCCTCGGGACTAGCTGGGGCAATGAGCAGTTCTTC,CASSGPLGTSWGNEQFF,TRBJ2-1,TRBD2,NA,TRBV25-1
TGTGCCAGCCTACGAGTCAAGGACAGATACTCCTACGAACAGTACTTC,CASLRVKDRYSYEQYF,TRBJ2-7,NA,NA,TRBV6-1
TGTGCCAGCACATCGGTTCTAGCGTCAGATACGCAGTATTTT,CASTSVLASDTQYF,TRBJ2-3,NA,many,TRBV28
TGTGCCAGCAGTGCATATAGCGGGAGGACAGATACGCAGTATTTT,CASSAYSGRTDTQYF,TRBJ2-3,TRBD2,NA,TRBV6-1
TGCAGTGCTGGGGGGGGGAGGACCAAAAACATTCAGTACTTC,CSAGGGRTKNIQYF,TRBJ2-4,TRBD2,few,TRBV20-1
TGCAGTCTTCATGGGCGGAAGAACACTGAAGCTTTCTTT,CSLHGRKNTEAFF,TRBJ1-1,NA,few,TRBV20-1
TGCAGCGTTGTGGGGGACTGGCGGGAGCAGTACTTC,CSVVGDWREQYF,TRBJ2-7,NA,few,TRBV29-1
TGTGCCAGCAGCTTGGCCACGGGGCATCGGGTCACGTTCTTC,CASSLATGHRVTFF,TRBJ2-1,NA,few,TRBV5-6
TGTGCCAGCAGCCGGGGACTAGCGGGCCCAAAGGAAGAGACCCAGTACTTC,CASSRGLAGPKEETQYF,TRBJ2-5,TRBD2,NA,TRBV14
TGTGCCAGCAGCCAAGGCATGAGTTTAGGACCCCTCCACTTT,CASSQGMSLGPLHF,TRBJ1-6,NA,NA,TRBV3-1
TGTGCCAGCGCCACTCCCCCTGGGACAGCACCCACCGGGGAGCTGTTTTTT,CASATPPGTAPTGELFF,TRBJ2-2,TRBD1,NA,TRBV12-3/TRBV12-4
TGTGCCAGCAGTTTTTCTGCCTTAGGAACAGATACGCAGTATTTT,CASSFSALGTDTQYF,TRBJ2-3,NA,NA,TRBV12-3/TRBV12-4